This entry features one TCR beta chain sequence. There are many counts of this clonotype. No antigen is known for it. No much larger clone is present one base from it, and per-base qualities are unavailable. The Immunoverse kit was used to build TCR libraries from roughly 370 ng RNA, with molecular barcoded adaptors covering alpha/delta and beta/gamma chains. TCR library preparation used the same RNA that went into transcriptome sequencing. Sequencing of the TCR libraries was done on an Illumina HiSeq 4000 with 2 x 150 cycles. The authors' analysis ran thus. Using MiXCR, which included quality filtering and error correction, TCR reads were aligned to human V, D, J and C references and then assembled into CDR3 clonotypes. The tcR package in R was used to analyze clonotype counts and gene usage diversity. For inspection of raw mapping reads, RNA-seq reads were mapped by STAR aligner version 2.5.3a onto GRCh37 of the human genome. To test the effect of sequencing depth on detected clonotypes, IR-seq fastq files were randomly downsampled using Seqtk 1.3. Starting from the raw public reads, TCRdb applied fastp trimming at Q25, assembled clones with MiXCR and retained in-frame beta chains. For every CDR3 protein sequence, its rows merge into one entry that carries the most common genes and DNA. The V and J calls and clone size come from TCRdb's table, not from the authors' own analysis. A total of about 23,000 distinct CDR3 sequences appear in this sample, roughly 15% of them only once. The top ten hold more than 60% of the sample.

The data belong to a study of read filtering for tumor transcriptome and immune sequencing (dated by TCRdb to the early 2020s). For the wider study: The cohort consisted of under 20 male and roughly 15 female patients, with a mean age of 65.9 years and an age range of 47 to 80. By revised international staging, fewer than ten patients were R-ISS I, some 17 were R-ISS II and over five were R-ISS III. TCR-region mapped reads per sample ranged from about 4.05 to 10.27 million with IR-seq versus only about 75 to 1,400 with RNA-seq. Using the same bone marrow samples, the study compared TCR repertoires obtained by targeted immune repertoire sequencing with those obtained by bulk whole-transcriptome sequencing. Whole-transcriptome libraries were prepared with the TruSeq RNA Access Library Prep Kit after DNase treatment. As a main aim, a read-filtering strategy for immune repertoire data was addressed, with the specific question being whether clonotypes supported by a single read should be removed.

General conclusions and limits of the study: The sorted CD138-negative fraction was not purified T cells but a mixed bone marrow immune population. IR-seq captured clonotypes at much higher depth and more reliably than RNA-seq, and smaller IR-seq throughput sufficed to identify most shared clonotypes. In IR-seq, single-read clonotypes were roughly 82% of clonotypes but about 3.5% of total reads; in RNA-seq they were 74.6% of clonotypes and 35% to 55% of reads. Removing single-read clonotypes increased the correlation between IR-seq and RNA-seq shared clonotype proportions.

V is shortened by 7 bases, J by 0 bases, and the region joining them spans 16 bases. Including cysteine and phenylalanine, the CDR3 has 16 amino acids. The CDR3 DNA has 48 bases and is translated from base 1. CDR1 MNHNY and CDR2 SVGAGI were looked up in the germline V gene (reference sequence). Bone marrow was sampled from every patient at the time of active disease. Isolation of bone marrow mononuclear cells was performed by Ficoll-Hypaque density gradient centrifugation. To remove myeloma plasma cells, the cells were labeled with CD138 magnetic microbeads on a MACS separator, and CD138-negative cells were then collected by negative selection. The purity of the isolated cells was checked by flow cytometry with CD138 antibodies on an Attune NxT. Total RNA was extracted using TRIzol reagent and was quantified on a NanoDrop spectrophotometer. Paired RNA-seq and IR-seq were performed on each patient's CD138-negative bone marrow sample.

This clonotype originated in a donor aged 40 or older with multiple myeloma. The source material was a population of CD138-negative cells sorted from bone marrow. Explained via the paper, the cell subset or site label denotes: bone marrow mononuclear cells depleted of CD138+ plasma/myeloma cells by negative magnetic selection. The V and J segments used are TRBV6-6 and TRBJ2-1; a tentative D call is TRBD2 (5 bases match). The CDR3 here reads CASIRRGASSYNEQFF. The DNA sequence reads TGTGCCAGCATTCGACGGGGAGCTAGCTCCTACAATGAGCAGTTCTTC.